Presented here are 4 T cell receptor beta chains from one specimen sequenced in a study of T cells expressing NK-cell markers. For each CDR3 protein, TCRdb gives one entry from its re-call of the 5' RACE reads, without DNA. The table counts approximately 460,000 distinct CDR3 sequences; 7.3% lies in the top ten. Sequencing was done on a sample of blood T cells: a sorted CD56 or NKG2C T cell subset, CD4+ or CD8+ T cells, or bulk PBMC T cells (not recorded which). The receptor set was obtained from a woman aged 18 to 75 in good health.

The CDR3: CASRSAGTPNTGELFF. The chain uses TRBV6-5 and TRBJ2-2; TCRdb's D gene call, TRBD1, goes unchecked for lack of DNA. Looked up from germline, CDR1 is MNHEY and CDR2 is SVGAGI. The CDR3 covers 16 residues.

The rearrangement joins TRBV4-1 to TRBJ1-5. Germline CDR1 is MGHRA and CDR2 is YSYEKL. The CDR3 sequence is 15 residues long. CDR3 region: CASSQDRAENQPQHF.

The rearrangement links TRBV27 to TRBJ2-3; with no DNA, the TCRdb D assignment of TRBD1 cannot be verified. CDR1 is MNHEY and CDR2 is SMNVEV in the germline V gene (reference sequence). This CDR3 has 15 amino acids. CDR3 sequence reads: CASSFRDRGSDTQYF.

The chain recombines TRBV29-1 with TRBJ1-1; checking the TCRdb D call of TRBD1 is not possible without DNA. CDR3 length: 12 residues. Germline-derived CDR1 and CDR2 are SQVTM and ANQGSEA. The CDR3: CSAGWGGTEAFF.